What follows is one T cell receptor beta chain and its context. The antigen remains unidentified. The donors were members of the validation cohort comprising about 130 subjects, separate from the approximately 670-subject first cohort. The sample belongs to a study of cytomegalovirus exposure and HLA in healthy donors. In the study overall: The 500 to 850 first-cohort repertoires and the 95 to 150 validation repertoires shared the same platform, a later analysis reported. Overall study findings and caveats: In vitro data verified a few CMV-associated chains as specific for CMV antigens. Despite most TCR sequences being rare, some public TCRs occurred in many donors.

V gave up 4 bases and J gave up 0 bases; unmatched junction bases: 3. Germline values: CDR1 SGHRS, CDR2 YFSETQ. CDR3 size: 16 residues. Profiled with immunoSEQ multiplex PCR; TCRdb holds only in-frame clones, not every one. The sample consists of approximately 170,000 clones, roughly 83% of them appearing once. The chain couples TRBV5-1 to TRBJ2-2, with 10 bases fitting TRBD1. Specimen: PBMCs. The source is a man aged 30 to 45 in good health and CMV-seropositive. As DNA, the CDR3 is TGCGCCAGCAGCATAGGACAGGGGGCGAACACCGGGGAGCTGTTTTTT. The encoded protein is CASSIGQGANTGELFF. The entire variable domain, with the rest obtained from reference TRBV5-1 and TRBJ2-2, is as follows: KAGVTQTPRYLIKTRGQQVTLSCSPISGHRSVSWYQQTPGQGLQFLFEYFSETQRNKGNFPGRFSGRQFSNSRSEMNVSTLELGDSALYLCASSIGQGANTGELFFGEGSRLTVL.